This T cell receptor (beta chain) comes out of a study of shared clonotypes between healthy human individuals. Study-level information: For every donor, three CD4 naive, three CD4 memory, two CD8 naive and one CD8 memory plates were used.

With regard to this clone: As yet, its antigen is unknown.

General study results and limits: Generation of non-shared clonotypes was less probable than generation of clonotypes shared by all four donors. Naive subsets generally had larger estimated richness than memory subsets.

Authors' processing steps: Owing to the provision of junction-only sequences devoid of quality scores by immunoSEQ, filtering differed. The data were produced by immunoSEQ multiplex PCR, yet TCRdb's version contains in-frame clones alone and is incomplete. The DNA was the basis for D and trimming; V, J and clone size are from that table. There are about 2.3 million clones in the sample; 93% occur only once, and about 0.37% lies in the top ten. The V end was cut by 6 bases, the J end by 6 bases, with 24 bases between. Per germline, CDR1 LNHDA and CDR2 SQIVND (reference sequence). The CDR3 length is 16 residues.

What was sequenced was naive CD4+ T cells from PBMCs. Described subset: CD45RA+ positively selected. The genes are TRBV19 and TRBJ2-7, with D tentatively TRBD1 or TRBD2 (5 bases each). This TCR was recovered from a man aged 18 to 29 in good health. Some clones in this sample may be carry-over from other donors' samples. The CDR3 here is CASSLLPGRTVGEQYF. The DNA of the CDR3 is TGTGCCAGTAGCCTCCTACCGGGACGCACGGTGGGCGAGCAGTACTTC. The full variable domain, in which reference TRBV19 and TRBJ2-7 provide the parts outside the CDR3, is DGGITQSPKYLFRKEGQNVTLSCEQNLNHDAMYWYRQDPGQGLRLIYYSQIVNDFQKGDIAEGYSVSREKKESFPLTVTSAQKNPTAFYLCASSLLPGRTVGEQYFGPGTRLTVT.